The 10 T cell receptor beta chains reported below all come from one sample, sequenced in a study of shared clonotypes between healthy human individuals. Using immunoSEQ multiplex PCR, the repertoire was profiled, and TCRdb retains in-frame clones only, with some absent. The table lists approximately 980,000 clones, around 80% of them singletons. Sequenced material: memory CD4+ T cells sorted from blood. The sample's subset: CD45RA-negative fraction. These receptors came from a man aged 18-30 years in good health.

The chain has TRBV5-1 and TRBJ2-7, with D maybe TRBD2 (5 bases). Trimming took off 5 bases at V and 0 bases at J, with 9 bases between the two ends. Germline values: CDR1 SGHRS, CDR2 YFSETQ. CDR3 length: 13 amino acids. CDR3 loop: CASSGSASYEQYF. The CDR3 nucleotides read TGCGCCAGCAGTGGGAGCGCCTCCTACGAGCAGTACTTC.

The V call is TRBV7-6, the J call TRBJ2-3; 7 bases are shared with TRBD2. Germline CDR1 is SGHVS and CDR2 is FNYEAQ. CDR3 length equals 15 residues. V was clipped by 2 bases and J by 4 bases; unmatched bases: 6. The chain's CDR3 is CASSLFQRGSDTQYF. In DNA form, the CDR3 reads TGTGCCAGCAGCTTATTCCAGCGGGGATCAGATACGCAGTATTTT.

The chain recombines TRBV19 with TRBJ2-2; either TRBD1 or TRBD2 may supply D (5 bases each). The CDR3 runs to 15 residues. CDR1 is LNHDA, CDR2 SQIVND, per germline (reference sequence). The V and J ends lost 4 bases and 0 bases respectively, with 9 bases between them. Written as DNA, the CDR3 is TGTGCCAGTAGTACCGGGACGGCGAACACCGGGGAGCTGTTTTTT. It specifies CASSTGTANTGELFF.

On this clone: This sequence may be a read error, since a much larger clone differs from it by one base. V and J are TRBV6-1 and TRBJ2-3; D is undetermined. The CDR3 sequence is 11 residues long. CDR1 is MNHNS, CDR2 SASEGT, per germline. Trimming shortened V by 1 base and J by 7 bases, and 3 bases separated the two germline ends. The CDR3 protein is CASSEGYTQYF. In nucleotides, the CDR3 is TGTGCCAGCAGTGAAGGGTATACGCAGTATTTT.

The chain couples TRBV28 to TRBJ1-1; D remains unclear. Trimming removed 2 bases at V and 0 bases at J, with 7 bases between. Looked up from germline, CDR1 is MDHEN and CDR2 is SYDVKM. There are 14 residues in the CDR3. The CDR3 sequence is CASSLGLMNTEAFF. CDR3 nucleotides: TGTGCCAGCAGTTTAGGTCTGATGAACACTGAAGCTTTCTTT.

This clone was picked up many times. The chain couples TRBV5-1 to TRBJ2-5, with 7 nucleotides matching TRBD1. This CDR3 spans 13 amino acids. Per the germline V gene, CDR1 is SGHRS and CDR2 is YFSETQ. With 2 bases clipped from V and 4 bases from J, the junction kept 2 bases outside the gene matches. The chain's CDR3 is CASSFPGGETQYF. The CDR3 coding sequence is TGCGCCAGCAGCTTTCCAGGGGGAGAGACCCAGTACTTC.

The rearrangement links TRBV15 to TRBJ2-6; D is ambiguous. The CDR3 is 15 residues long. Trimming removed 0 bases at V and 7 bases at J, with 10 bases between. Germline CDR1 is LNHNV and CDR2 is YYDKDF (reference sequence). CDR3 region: CATSRDNGGANVLTF. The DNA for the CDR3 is TGTGCCACCAGCAGAGATAATGGCGGAGCCAACGTCCTGACTTTC.

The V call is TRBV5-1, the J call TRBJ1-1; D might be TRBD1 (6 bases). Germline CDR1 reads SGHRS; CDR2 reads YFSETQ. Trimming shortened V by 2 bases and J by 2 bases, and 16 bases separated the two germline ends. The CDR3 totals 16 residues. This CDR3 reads CASSFGGGNGNTEAFF. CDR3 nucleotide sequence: TGCGCCAGCAGCTTTGGAGGGGGGAACGGAAACACTGAAGCTTTCTTT. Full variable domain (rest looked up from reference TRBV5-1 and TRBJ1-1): KAGVTQTPRYLIKTRGQQVTLSCSPISGHRSVSWYQQTPGQGLQFLFEYFSETQRNKGNFPGRFSGRQFSNSRSEMNVSTLELGDSALYLCASSFGGGNGNTEAFFGQGTRLTVV.

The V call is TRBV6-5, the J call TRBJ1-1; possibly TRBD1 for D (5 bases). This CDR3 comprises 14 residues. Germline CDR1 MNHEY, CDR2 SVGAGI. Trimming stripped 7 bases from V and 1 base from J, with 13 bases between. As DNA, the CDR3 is TGTGCCAGCACCCCTATGGGGGGGAACACTGAAGCTTTCTTT. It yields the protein CASTPMGGNTEAFF.

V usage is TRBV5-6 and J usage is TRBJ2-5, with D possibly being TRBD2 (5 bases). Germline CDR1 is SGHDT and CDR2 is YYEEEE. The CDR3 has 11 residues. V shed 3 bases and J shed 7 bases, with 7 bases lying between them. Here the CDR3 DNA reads TGTGCCAGCAGCTCAGGAGGGACCCAGTACTTC. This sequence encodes CASSSGGTQYF. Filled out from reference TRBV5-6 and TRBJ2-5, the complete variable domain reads DAGVTQSPTHLIKTRGQQVTLRCSPKSGHDTVSWYQQALGQGPQFIFQYYEEEERQRGNFPDRFSGHQFPNYSSELNVNALLLGDSALYLCASSSGGTQYFGPGTRLLVL.